The rows below give T cell receptor beta chains drawn from one sample of a study of blood T cell repertoires in COVID-19. Here immunoSEQ multiplex PCR was the method, and the copy in TCRdb shows in-frame clones only, minus some. The sample lists 350,000 to 400,000 clones; 70% to 90% were seen once. Material: PBMCs or T cells enriched from blood (not recorded which). These receptors were collected from a man aged 40-49 years in a cohort exposed to, infected with or recovered from COVID-19 (not recorded which). The CDR3 runs from the conserved cysteine through the conserved F or W. Fields, in order: clone size, J gene, V gene, D gene, CDR3 DNA, CDR3 protein. The D gene is left open where the match is weak. Size tells how often a clone was seen (once, few, many) or the class of an expanded clone, and some rows leave it out.

.,TRBJ2-7,TRBV10-1,TRBD1,TGCGCCAGCGGTGGACAGGGGGCGAGGGAGCAGTACTTC,CASGGQGAREQYF
.,TRBJ2-6,TRBV28,.,TGTGCCAGCGGTGTCCAGGGTCACGAACCCTCTGGGGCCAACGTCCTGACTTTC,CASGVQGHEPSGANVLTF
.,TRBJ2-1,TRBV5-1,TRBD2,TGCGCCAGCAGCTGTGGACTAGCGGATTACAATGAGCAGTTCTTC,CASSCGLADYNEQFF
.,TRBJ2-6,TRBV7-9,TRBD1,TGTGCCAGCAGCCGGGACAGAGGACTCTCTGGGGCCAACGTCCTGACTTTC,CASSRDRGLSGANVLTF
.,TRBJ2-7,TRBV7-8,.,TGTGCCGTCGTCGGGGATAGCTCCTACGAGCAGTACTTC,CAVVGDSSYEQYF
.,TRBJ2-3,TRBV2,TRBD2,TGTGCCAGCAGGCGGGAGGAGGCAGATACGCAGTATTTT,CASRREEADTQYF
.,TRBJ2-3,TRBV6-5,TRBD1,TGTGCCAGCAGTTATGGGACAGGGAAGGCAGATACGCAGTATTTT,CASSYGTGKADTQYF
.,TRBJ2-1,TRBV6-5,TRBD1,TGTGCCAGCAGATTCTCCGGGACAGGGAACAATGAGCAGTTCTTC,CASRFSGTGNNEQFF
.,TRBJ2-3,TRBV3-1/TRBV3-2,TRBD2,TGTGCCAGCAGCCAAGATGACGGCGGGGGGGCTAGCACAGATACGCAGTATTTT,CASSQDDGGGASTDTQYF
.,TRBJ2-3,TRBV6-5,.,TGTGCCAGCAGTTCTCCGGGACTCCGCACAGATACGCAGTATTTT,CASSSPGLRTDTQYF
.,TRBJ1-1,TRBV5-1,TRBD1,TGCGCCAGCAGCCCTGGACAGGAAAACACTGAAGCTTTCTTT,CASSPGQENTEAFF
.,TRBJ2-3,TRBV5-1,TRBD2,TGCGCCAGCAGCCAGGGACTAGCGGGAGGGCCGGGCACAGATACGCAGTATTTT,CASSQGLAGGPGTDTQYF
.,TRBJ1-5,TRBV5-5,TRBD1,TGTGCCAGCAGCTTTGGAGGGGGCCGCAATCAGCCCCAGCATTTT,CASSFGGGRNQPQHF
.,TRBJ2-2,TRBV5-1,TRBD2,TGCGCCACCCAGATTAGCGGGAGCCACACCGGGGAGCTGTTTTTT,CATQISGSHTGELFF
once,TRBJ1-5,TRBV18,.,TGTGCCAGCTCACCTTGGGGGGGCAAGCCCCAGCATTTT,CASSPWGGKPQHF
few,TRBJ2-7,TRBV27,TRBD1,TGTGCCATTGCACAGGGGGACGAGCAGTACTTC,CAIAQGDEQYF
.,TRBJ2-4,TRBV5-6,.,TGTGCCAGCAGCTTGGAGGGACTGGCCAAAAACATTCAGTACTTC,CASSLEGLAKNIQYF
.,TRBJ1-2,TRBV30,.,TGTGTCGGGAAGAGAGCTAGCTATGGCTACACCTTC,CVGKRASYGYTF
.,TRBJ1-2,TRBV27,.,TGTGCCAGCAGTTTGGGCGGCTGGGGGGTTGGTGGCTACACCTTC,CASSLGGWGVGGYTF
.,TRBJ1-4,TRBV5-1,TRBD1,TGCGCCAGCAGACAGGGGGCTAATGAAAAACTGTTTTTT,CASRQGANEKLFF
.,TRBJ2-1,TRBV6-5,TRBD2,TGTGCCAGCAGAAAGGGACTAGCGGGGAACAATGAGCAGTTCTTC,CASRKGLAGNNEQFF
once,TRBJ2-1,TRBV18,.,TGTGCCAGCTCACCTCAAAGCGCGAGGGCCCTCGATGAGCAGTTCTTC,CASSPQSARALDEQFF